These 28 T cell receptor beta chains originate from one sample sequenced in a study of T cells in Graves' hyperthyroidism and ophthalmopathy. Amplification yielded TCR beta CDR3 regions, with RNA transcripts as the source. The TCR CDR3 was amplified in a first-round RT-PCR using the HTBI primer set. One entry per CDR3 protein, called by TCRdb with MiXCR from the multiplex PCR reads. The sample has about 520,000 distinct CDR3 sequences, approximately 25% seen once; the top ten hold over 9%. The sample taken for sequencing was blood. The receptors here all came from a young woman with Graves' ophthalmopathy.

This clonotype has a single count. A much larger clone sits a single nucleotide away, making a read error possible. The chain recombines TRBV4-1 with TRBJ2-7; the D call may be TRBD1 or TRBD2 (6 bases each). The length of the CDR3 is 16 residues. Per germline, CDR1 MGHRA and CDR2 YSYEKL. The DNA for the CDR3 is TGCGCCAGCGGCCAAGTTGGGCGGGACACCTCCTACGAGCAGTACTTC. It yields the protein CASGQVGRDTSYEQYF.

The chain combines TRBV27 with TRBJ1-1, with 7 bases lining up with TRBD1. Germline V lookup: CDR1 MNHEY, CDR2 SMNVEV (reference sequence). The V gene end was trimmed by 5 bases and the J gene end by 1 base; junction bases not matched to a gene: 4. CDR3 size: 14 residues. CDR3 coding DNA: TGTGCCAGCAGTAGGGACAGTTGGAACACTGAAGCTTTCTTT. Residues: CASSRDSWNTEAFF.

This clonotype was recorded many times. The chain uses TRBV2 and TRBJ2-5, with 16 bases lining up with TRBD2. This CDR3 comprises 18 residues. CDR1 and CDR2 (germline): SNHLY, FYNNEI. The trim removed 0 bases at V and 2 bases at J, leaving 3 bases unmatched. The CDR3 region is CASSEAGLAGGQQETQYF. DNA for the CDR3: TGTGCCAGCAGTGAAGCGGGACTAGCGGGGGGGCAGCAAGAGACCCAGTACTTC.

This rearrangement joins TRBV12-5 to TRBJ1-1; 8 bases are a match to TRBD1. In germline, CDR1 is LGHNT, CDR2 FRNRAP. This CDR3 has 14 amino acids. V lost 1 base, J lost 11 bases, and 9 bases stayed unmatched. CDR3 protein: CASGLAGTGEQAFF. The CDR3 coding sequence is TGTGCTAGTGGTTTGGCCGGGACAGGAGAGCAGGCTTTCTTT. Full variable domain (remainder filled in from reference TRBV12-5 and TRBJ1-1): DARVTQTPRHKVTEMGQEVTMRCQPILGHNTVFWYRQTMMQGLELLAYFRNRAPLDDSGMPKDRFSAEMPDATLATLKIQPSEPRDSAVYFCASGLAGTGEQAFFGQGTRLTVV.

This clonotype was seen a few times. The chain joins TRBV20-1 to TRBJ2-5; weak D call: TRBD2 (5 bases). This CDR3 spans 15 amino acids. The ends were cut back, 1 base at V and 2 bases at J, with 14 bases in the middle. In germline, CDR1 is DFQATT, CDR2 SNEGSKA (reference sequence). CDR3 region: CSARVLASSQETQYF. For the CDR3, the DNA is TGCAGTGCTAGAGTGCTAGCCTCCTCACAAGAGACCCAGTACTTC.

This clonotype has at least ten counts. V usage is TRBV24-1 and J usage is TRBJ1-2; 7 bases are shared with TRBD1. The CDR3 consists of 17 residues. The germline V gene encodes CDR1 KGHDR and CDR2 SFDVKD. Trimming at V came to 2 bases and at J to 6 bases, leaving 14 bases not matched to a gene. The CDR3 DNA follows: TGTGCCACCAGTGATTCCGACAGACAGGGCGGCAAGCATGGCTACACCTTC. As protein: CATSDSDRQGGKHGYTF.

The sample holds many counts of this clonotype. The chain carries TRBV5-1 and TRBJ1-5; D is unresolved. V was cut by 0 bases and J by 3 bases, with 10 bases left in between. The CDR3 covers 15 residues. Germline values: CDR1 SGHRS, CDR2 YFSETQ. CDR3 sequence reads: CASSLGYRDNQPQHF. The CDR3 bases are TGCGCCAGCAGCTTGGGATACAGAGACAATCAGCCCCAGCATTTT.

This clonotype was counted at least ten times. The chain carries TRBV5-1 and TRBJ2-7; 7 positions agree with TRBD1. Germline V lookup: CDR1 SGHRS, CDR2 YFSETQ. Trimming cost V 4 bases and J 5 bases; bases outside gene matches: 12. CDR3 length: 15 residues. CDR3 residues: CASSEAQGIPHEQYF. DNA of the CDR3: TGCGCCAGCAGCGAGGCACAGGGGATTCCCCACGAGCAGTACTTC.

This clonotype was counted many times. The chain has TRBV6-2 or TRBV6-3 and TRBJ1-3; D call uncertain. V was cut by 0 bases and J by 8 bases, with 2 bases left in between. In germline, CDR1 is MNHEY, CDR2 SVGEGT. The CDR3 has 11 amino acids. Here the CDR3 DNA reads TGTGCCAGCAGTTACTCGGACACCATATATTTT. Translating gives CASSYSDTIYF.

This clonotype has at least ten counts. The V call is TRBV6-2 or TRBV6-3, the J call TRBJ1-5; D is unresolved. Trimming took off 5 bases at V and 6 bases at J, with 11 bases between the two ends. This CDR3 has 13 residues. Germline V gene sequence: CDR1 MNHEY, CDR2 SVGEGT. CDR3 sequence reads: CASSDEQPQPQHF. DNA for the CDR3: TGTGCCAGCAGTGACGAGCAGCCTCAGCCCCAGCATTTT.

The chain joins TRBV5-1 to TRBJ1-1; perhaps TRBD1 as D (5 bases). The CDR3 sequence is 16 residues long. Germline values: CDR1 SGHRS, CDR2 YFSETQ. V lost 4 bases and J lost 4, with 20 bases in between. This CDR3 reads CASSTCRGMRCTEAFF. The DNA for the CDR3 is TGCGCCAGCAGCACTTGCCGGGGGATGAGGTGCACTGAAGCTTTCTTT. The full variable domain, rest sourced from reference TRBV5-1 and TRBJ1-1, is KAGVTQTPRYLIKTRGQQVTLSCSPISGHRSVSWYQQTPGQGLQFLFEYFSETQRNKGNFPGRFSGRQFSNSRSEMNVSTLELGDSALYLCASSTCRGMRCTEAFFGQGTRLTVV.

The genes are TRBV4-2 and TRBJ1-3; weak D call: TRBD1 (5 bases). The CDR3 is made up of 18 amino acids. V was trimmed by 0 bases and J by 0 bases, leaving 15 bases between them. The germline gives CDR1 LGHNA, CDR2 YNFKEQ. CDR3 protein: CASSQEPDGANSGNTIYF. In DNA, the CDR3 is TGTGCCAGCAGCCAAGAACCGGACGGGGCCAACTCTGGAAACACCATATATTTT.

This chain uses TRBV6-1 with TRBJ2-5; D uncertain. Germline V lookup: CDR1 MNHNS, CDR2 SASEGT. The CDR3 has 16 amino acids. V was cut by 4 bases and J by 4 bases, with 19 bases left in between. The CDR3 loop reads CASSGGPVVLPETQYF. In DNA, the CDR3 is TGTGCCAGCAGTGGAGGACCAGTCGTTCTCCCAGAGACCCAGTACTTC.

This clonotype was counted ten times or more. J is TRBJ1-3 and V is TRBV6-5; TRBD1 might be the D (5 bases). There are 14 residues in the CDR3. Per the germline V gene, CDR1 is MNHEY and CDR2 is SVGAGI. Between the trimmed V and J ends, which lost 5 bases and 0 bases, there was a span of 8 bases. The CDR3: CASSRGGSGNTIYF. The CDR3 DNA follows: TGTGCCAGCAGTCGGGGGGGCTCTGGAAACACCATATATTTT.

To note about this clonotype: This could be a read error, since a much larger clone is one nucleotide away. The final CDR3 position lacks the conserved phenylalanine or tryptophan, pointing to a likely read error. The chain couples TRBV18 to TRBJ1-1, with D tentatively TRBD1 (6 bases). CDR1 and CDR2 (germline): KGHSH, LQKENI. This CDR3 spans 16 amino acids. Trimming pared 6 bases from V and 0 bases from J, leaving 17 bases between. The CDR3 is CASSPNRDLMNTEAFY. The CDR3 DNA follows: TGTGCCAGCTCGCCTAACAGGGATTTAATGAACACTGAAGCTTTCTAT.

As concerns this clonotype: One base away lies a much larger clone, so this may be a sequencing read error. The J gene is TRBJ2-5, the V gene TRBV28; 7 bases match TRBD1. The CDR3 loop spans 14 amino acids. Germline CDR1 and CDR2: MDHEN and SYDVKM. This CDR3 is CAGSLTGIQETQYF. CDR3 DNA: TGTGCCGGCAGCTTGACAGGGATCCAAGAGACCCAGTACTTC.

This clonotype was counted at least ten times. As DNA, the CDR3 is TGTGCCAGCAGCTTACGAACGTCCCCGGACTCGAACACCGGGGAGCTGTTTTTT. It translates to CASSLRTSPDSNTGELFF. The V and J genes are TRBV7-8 and TRBJ2-2; D is possibly TRBD2 (5 bases). There are 18 residues in the CDR3. V was pared by 2 bases and J by 0 bases, with 16 bases between. The germline V gene has CDR1 SGHVS and CDR2 FQNEAQ. The whole variable domain, remainder taken from reference TRBV7-8 and TRBJ2-2, is GAGVSQSPRYKVAKRGQDVALRCDPISGHVSLFWYQQALGQGPEFLTYFQNEAQLDKSGLPSDRFFAERPEGSVSTLKIQRTQQEDSAVYLCASSLRTSPDSNTGELFFGEGSRLTVL.

This clonotype was detected many times. V and J are TRBV20-1 and TRBJ2-7; tentatively, D is TRBD2 (6 bases). Per germline, CDR1 DFQATT and CDR2 SNEGSKA (reference sequence). V was pared by 0 bases and J by 2 bases, with 14 bases between. The length of the CDR3 is 15 residues. This CDR3 reads CSAREIGTYTYEQYF. The CDR3 bases are TGCAGTGCTAGAGAAATTGGGACTTACACCTACGAGCAGTACTTC.

This clonotype was counted at least ten times. V gene TRBV6-5 combines with J gene TRBJ2-2; the D is unclear. The CDR3 has 15 residues. Trimming left V 1 base short and J 0 bases short, with 6 bases between. CDR1 is MNHEY, CDR2 SVGAGI, per germline. The CDR3: CASSYLAANTGELFF. The CDR3 DNA follows: TGTGCCAGCAGTTACTTGGCAGCGAACACCGGGGAGCTGTTTTTT.

The chain joins TRBV12-3 or TRBV12-4 to TRBJ2-5, with a tentative D call TRBD1 (6 bases). V was shortened by 4 bases and J by 7 bases, with 19 bases between the two germline ends. CDR3 length: 15 residues. In DNA form, the CDR3 reads TGTGCCAGCAGTTACGGGATACACAGGGTCGGGACCCAGTACTTC. Encoded protein: CASSYGIHRVGTQYF.

This clonotype was seen repeatedly, ten times or more. V and J are TRBV29-1 and TRBJ2-2, with no clear D. Germline CDR1 reads SQVTM; CDR2 reads ANQGSEA. The V end was cut by 7 bases, the J end by 1 base, with 7 bases between. The CDR3 has 12 residues. DNA of the CDR3: TGCAGCGGTCGAGGGAACACCGGGGAGCTGTTTTTT. Amino acid sequence: CSGRGNTGELFF.

This clonotype was counted many times. The V call is TRBV12-3 or TRBV12-4, the J call TRBJ1-5, with a weak D call TRBD1 (5 bases). This CDR3 contains 14 residues. V shed 6 bases and J shed 1 base, with 10 bases lying between them. The CDR3 DNA reads TGTGCCAGCAGCAGGGACGTGAGCAATCAGCCCCAGCATTTT. Translated, it gives CASSRDVSNQPQHF.

Ten or more counts support this clonotype. The chain uses TRBV30 and TRBJ1-2, with a weak D call TRBD1 (5 bases). V lost 2 bases to trimming and J lost 2 bases, with 18 bases between them. There are 16 residues in the CDR3. Germline V gene data show CDR1 as GTSNPN and CDR2 as SVGIG (reference sequence). The DNA of the CDR3 is TGTGCCTGGAGTTCTACAGCGCCAGGGCTAAACTATGGCTACACCTTC. Residues: CAWSSTAPGLNYGYTF. Using reference TRBV30 and TRBJ1-2 for the parts outside the CDR3, the full variable domain is SQTIHQWPATLVQPVGSPLSLECTVEGTSNPNLYWYRQAAGRGLQLLFYSVGIGQISSEVPQNLSASRPQDRQFILSSKKLLLSDSGFYLCAWSSTAPGLNYGYTFGSGTRLTVV.

This clonotype was found a few times. J is TRBJ2-5 and V is TRBV7-9; 7 bases agree with TRBD2. Unmatched junction bases numbered 13, after V lost 4 bases and J lost 5 bases. CDR3 length: 16 amino acids. Germline V CDR1 and CDR2: SEHNR, FQNEAQ (reference sequence). CDR3 DNA sequence: TGTGCCAGCAGCTCCCGATCGGCACTAGCGCGCGAGACCCAGTACTTC. Residues: CASSSRSALARETQYF.

This clonotype occurred many times. This sequence joins TRBV7-3 and TRBJ1-1, with D maybe TRBD1 (5 bases). Trimming removed 5 bases at V and 1 base at J, with 11 bases between. The CDR3 runs to 14 residues. In germline, CDR1 is SGHTA, CDR2 FQGTGA. In DNA, the CDR3 is TGTGCCAGCAGCCCTGGACATCAGAACACTGAAGCTTTCTTT. It specifies CASSPGHQNTEAFF.

This clonotype was detected many times. The rearrangement uses TRBV27 and TRBJ1-1; TRBD1 might be the D (5 bases). Per germline, CDR1 MNHEY and CDR2 SMNVEV (reference sequence). This CDR3 contains 16 residues. The ends were cut back, 0 bases at V and 0 bases at J, with 11 bases in the middle. CDR3 in amino acids: CASSLSLAGMNTEAFF. The CDR3, as DNA: TGTGCCAGCAGTTTATCGTTAGCAGGGATGAACACTGAAGCTTTCTTT.

This clonotype was seen at least ten times. This chain connects TRBV29-1 to TRBJ2-7; D may be TRBD1 or TRBD2 (5 bases each). CDR1 SQVTM and CDR2 ANQGSEA come from the germline V gene. The CDR3 loop spans 14 amino acids. Trimming took off 3 bases at V and 5 bases at J, with 17 bases between the two ends. The CDR3 protein is CSVDGLGPSNEQYF. The CDR3 nucleotides are TGCAGCGTTGATGGATTGGGACCTTCGAACGAGCAGTACTTC.

This chain connects TRBV11-2 to TRBJ2-7; perhaps TRBD1 as D (5 bases). The germline V gene encodes CDR1 SGHAT and CDR2 FQNNGV. V was shortened by 7 bases and J by 0 bases, with 10 bases between the two germline ends. The CDR3 totals 13 residues. CDR3 protein: CASKDTGSYEQYF. In nucleotides, the CDR3 is TGTGCCAGCAAGGACACCGGCTCCTACGAGCAGTACTTC. Full variable domain (remainder filled in from reference TRBV11-2 and TRBJ2-7): EAGVAQSPRYKIIEKRQSVAFWCNPISGHATLYWYQQILGQGPKLLIQFQNNGVVDDSQLPKDRFSAERLKGVDSTLKIQPAKLEDSAVYLCASKDTGSYEQYFGPGTRLTVT.